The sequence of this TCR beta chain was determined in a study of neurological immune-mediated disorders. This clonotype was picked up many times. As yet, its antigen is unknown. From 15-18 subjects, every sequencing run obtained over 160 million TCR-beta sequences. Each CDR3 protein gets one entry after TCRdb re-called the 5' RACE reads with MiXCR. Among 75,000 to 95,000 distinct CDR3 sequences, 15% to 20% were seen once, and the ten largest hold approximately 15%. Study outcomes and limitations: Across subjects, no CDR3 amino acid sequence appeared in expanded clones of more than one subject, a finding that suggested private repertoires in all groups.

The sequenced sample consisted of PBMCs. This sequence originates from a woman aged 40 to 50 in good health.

CDR3 sequence (DNA): TGCGCCAGCACCAAGGACCCAGGGGGCGTGACCCTCAGCTTCTATGGCTACACCTTC. This translates into CASTKDPGGVTLSFYGYTF. The chain employs TRBV5-1 and TRBJ1-2; 8 bases agree with TRBD1. V lost 6 bases, J lost 4 bases, and 23 bases stayed unmatched. Germline assignment: CDR1 SGHRS and CDR2 YFSETQ. This CDR3 comprises 19 residues.